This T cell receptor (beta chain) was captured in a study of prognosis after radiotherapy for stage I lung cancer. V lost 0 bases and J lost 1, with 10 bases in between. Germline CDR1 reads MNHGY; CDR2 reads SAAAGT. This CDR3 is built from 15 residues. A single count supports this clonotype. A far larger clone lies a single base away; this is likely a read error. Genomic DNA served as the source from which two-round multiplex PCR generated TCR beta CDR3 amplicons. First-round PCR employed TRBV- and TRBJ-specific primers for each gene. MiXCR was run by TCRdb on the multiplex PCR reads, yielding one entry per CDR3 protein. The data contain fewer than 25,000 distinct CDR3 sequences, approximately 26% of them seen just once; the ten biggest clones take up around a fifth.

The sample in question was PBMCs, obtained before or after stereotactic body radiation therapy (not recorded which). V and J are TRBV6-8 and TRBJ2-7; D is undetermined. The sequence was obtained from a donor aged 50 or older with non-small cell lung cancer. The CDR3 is CASSYSSVLSYEQYF. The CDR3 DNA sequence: TGTGCCAGCAGTTACTCGAGCGTCCTGTCCTACGAGCAGTACTTC.